The 9 T cell receptor beta chains below all came from one sample that was sequenced in a study of identical twins. TCRdb recomputed calls from the 5' RACE reads with MiXCR, one row per CDR3 protein. The sample includes 400,000 to 650,000 distinct CDR3 sequences, less than 25% of them seen just once. The same sample was also used in a study of T cells expressing NK-cell markers.

Sequences were obtained from CD4+ T cells sorted from blood. The receptors derive from a woman in her late teens or twenties in good health.

The J gene is TRBJ2-2, the V gene TRBV9, with D perhaps TRBD1 (6 bases). Trimming removed 0 bases from V and 8 bases from J, with 8 bases in between. In germline, CDR1 is SGDLS, CDR2 YYNGEE. This CDR3 is built from 13 residues. CDR3 in amino acids: CASSVEGGGELFF. The CDR3 bases are TGTGCCAGCAGCGTAGAAGGGGGTGGGGAGCTGTTTTTT. Drawing the rest from reference TRBV9 and TRBJ2-2, the complete variable domain is DSGVTQTPKHLITATGQRVTLRCSPRSGDLSVYWYQQSLDQGLQFLIQYYNGEERAKGNILERFSAQQFPDLHSELNLSSLELGDSALYFCASSVEGGGELFFGEGSRLTVL.

This clonotype was seen only a few times. The chain recombines TRBV7-8 with TRBJ2-2; 7 bases align to TRBD2. J lost 6 bases, V lost 10 bases, and 5 bases had no gene match. Germline values: CDR1 SGHVS, CDR2 FQNEAQ. CDR3 length equals 12 residues. CDR3 DNA: TGTGCCACTGGACTAGGGCCCGGGGAGCTGTTTTTT. Its translation: CATGLGPGELFF.

The chain is built from TRBV7-3 and TRBJ2-1, with D maybe TRBD2 (5 bases). Deletions cut 5 bases from V and 7 bases from J, with 15 bases between. Looked up from germline, CDR1 is SGHTA and CDR2 is FQGTGA. CDR3 length: 14 amino acids. The CDR3, as DNA: TGTGCCAGCAGCCGCAGCCCGGGCGGGAATGAGCAGTTCTTC. This translates into CASSRSPGGNEQFF.

This clonotype was detected a few times. This sequence joins TRBV7-9 and TRBJ2-7; TRBD2 matches 8 bases. This CDR3 spans 14 amino acids. J lost 5 bases, V lost 5 bases, and 8 bases had no gene match. The germline V gene has CDR1 SEHNR and CDR2 FQNEAQ (reference sequence). The CDR3 DNA reads TGTGCCAGCAGCATTCGAAGCGGGGGAAACGAGCAGTACTTC. Translation: CASSIRSGGNEQYF. Looking up the rest from reference TRBV7-9 and TRBJ2-7 gives the full variable domain: DTGVSQNPRHKITKRGQNVTFRCDPISEHNRLYWYRQTLGQGPEFLTYFQNEAQLEKSRLLSDRFSAERPKGSFSTLEIQRTEQGDSAMYLCASSIRSGGNEQYFGPGTRLTVT.

V is TRBV29-1 and J is TRBJ2-2, with 11 bases that match TRBD1. In germline, CDR1 is SQVTM, CDR2 ANQGSEA. The CDR3 spans 14 residues. With V trimmed by 7 bases and J by 6 bases, 7 bases remained unmatched. The CDR3 sequence is CSAKGTGGPGELFF. The CDR3 DNA reads TGCAGCGCCAAAGGGACAGGGGGTCCCGGGGAGCTGTTTTTT.

This clonotype was seen repeatedly, ten times or more. The V gene is TRBV5-1, the J gene TRBJ1-2; no firm D call. CDR1 is SGHRS and CDR2 is YFSETQ in the germline V gene. V was cut by 3 bases and J by 5 bases, with 8 bases left in between. This CDR3 spans 12 amino acids. CDR3 sequence reads: CASSSGGYGYTF. In DNA, the CDR3 is TGCGCCAGCAGCTCGGGAGGGTATGGCTACACCTTC.

V gene TRBV5-1 combines with J gene TRBJ2-7; D is possibly TRBD1 (5 bases). Germline V CDR1 and CDR2: SGHRS, YFSETQ. This CDR3 spans 16 amino acids. The ends were cut back, 0 bases at V and 3 bases at J, with 16 bases in the middle. The CDR3 DNA is TGCGCCAGCAGCTTGGGTCCGAGTCAGGGTCACTACGAGCAGTACTTC. It specifies CASSLGPSQGHYEQYF.

The gene calls are TRBV19 and TRBJ1-2, with 12 bases identical to TRBD1. Losses at the gene ends were 8 bases for V and 4 bases for J; bases not matched to a gene: 11. This CDR3 contains 16 residues. The V gene's germline CDR1 is LNHDA and CDR2 SQIVND (reference sequence). Here the CDR3 reads CASGIRDRGPGYGYTF. DNA of the CDR3: TGTGCCAGTGGAATCCGGGACAGGGGGCCCGGCTATGGCTACACCTTC. Together with reference TRBV19 and TRBJ1-2, the CDR3 gives the full variable domain: DGGITQSPKYLFRKEGQNVTLSCEQNLNHDAMYWYRQDPGQGLRLIYYSQIVNDFQKGDIAEGYSVSREKKESFPLTVTSAQKNPTAFYLCASGIRDRGPGYGYTFGSGTRLTVV.

This clonotype was found a few times. This rearrangement joins TRBV7-2 to TRBJ2-7; 10 positions match TRBD2. Looked up from germline, CDR1 is SGHTA and CDR2 is FQGNSA. The CDR3 is 15 amino acids. J gave up 1 base and V 5 bases, and 5 bases lay outside the gene matches. CDR3 bases: TGTGCCAGCAGCATCTCGGGACTAGCGTCCTACGAGCAGTACTTC. Its translation: CASSISGLASYEQYF.